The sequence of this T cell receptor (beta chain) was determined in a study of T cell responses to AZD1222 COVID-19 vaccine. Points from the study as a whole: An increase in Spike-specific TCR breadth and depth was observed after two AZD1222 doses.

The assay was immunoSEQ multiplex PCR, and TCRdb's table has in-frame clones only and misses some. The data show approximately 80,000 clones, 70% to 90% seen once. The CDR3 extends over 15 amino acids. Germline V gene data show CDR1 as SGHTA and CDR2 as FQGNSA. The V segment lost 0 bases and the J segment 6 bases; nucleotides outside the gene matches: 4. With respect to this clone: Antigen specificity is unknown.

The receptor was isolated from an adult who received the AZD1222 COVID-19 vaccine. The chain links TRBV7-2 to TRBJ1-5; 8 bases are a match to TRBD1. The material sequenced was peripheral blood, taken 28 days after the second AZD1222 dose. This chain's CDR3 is CASSLAGQGGQPQHF. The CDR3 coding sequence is TGTGCCAGCAGCTTAGCCGGACAGGGAGGTCAGCCCCAGCATTTT.